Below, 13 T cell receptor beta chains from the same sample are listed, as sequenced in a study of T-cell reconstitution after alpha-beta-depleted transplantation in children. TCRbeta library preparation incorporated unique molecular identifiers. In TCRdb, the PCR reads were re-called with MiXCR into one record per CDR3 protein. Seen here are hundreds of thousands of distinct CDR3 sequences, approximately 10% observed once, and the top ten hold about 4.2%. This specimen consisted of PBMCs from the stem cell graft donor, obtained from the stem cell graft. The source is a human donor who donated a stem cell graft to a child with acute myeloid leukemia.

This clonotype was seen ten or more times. In nucleotides, the CDR3 is TGTGCCAGCAGACCCCTGACAGGGTCTATGAGGACTGAAGCTTTCTTT. It encodes CASRPLTGSMRTEAFF. The V call is TRBV12-3 or TRBV12-4, the J call TRBJ1-1; 7 nucleotides match TRBD1. V gave up 6 bases and J gave up 5 bases; unmatched junction bases: 15. CDR3 size: 16 residues.

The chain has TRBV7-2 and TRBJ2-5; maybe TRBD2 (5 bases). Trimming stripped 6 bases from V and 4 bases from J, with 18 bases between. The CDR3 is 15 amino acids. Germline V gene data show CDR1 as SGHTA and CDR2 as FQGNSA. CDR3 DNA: TGTGCCAGCAGACCCAAACGGGATTACGGAGAGACCCAGTACTTC. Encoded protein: CASRPKRDYGETQYF.

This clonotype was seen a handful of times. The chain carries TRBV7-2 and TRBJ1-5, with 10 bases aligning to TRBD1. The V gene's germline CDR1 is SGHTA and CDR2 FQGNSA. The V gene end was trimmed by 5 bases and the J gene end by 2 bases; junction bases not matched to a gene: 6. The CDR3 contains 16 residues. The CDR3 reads CASSAGTGVGNQPQHF. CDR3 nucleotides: TGTGCCAGCAGCGCCGGGACAGGGGTTGGCAATCAGCCCCAGCATTTT. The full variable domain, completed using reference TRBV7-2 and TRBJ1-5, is GAGVSQSPSNKVTEKGKDVELRCDPISGHTALYWYRQSLGQGLEFLIYFQGNSAPDKSGLPSDRFSAERTGGSVSTLTIQRTQQEDSAVYLCASSAGTGVGNQPQHFGDGTRLSIL.

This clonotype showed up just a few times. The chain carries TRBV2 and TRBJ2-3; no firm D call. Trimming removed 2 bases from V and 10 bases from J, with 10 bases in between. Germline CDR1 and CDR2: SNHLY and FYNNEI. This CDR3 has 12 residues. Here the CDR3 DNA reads TGTGCCAGCAGTGAATCCCCTCGACCGCAGTATTTT. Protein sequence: CASSESPRPQYF.

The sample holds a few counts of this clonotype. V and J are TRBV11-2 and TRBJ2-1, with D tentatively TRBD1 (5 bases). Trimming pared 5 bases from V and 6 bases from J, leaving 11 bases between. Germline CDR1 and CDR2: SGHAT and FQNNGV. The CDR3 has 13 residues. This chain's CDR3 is CASSTGRANEQFF. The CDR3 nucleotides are TGTGCCAGCAGCACAGGCCGGGCCAATGAGCAGTTCTTC.

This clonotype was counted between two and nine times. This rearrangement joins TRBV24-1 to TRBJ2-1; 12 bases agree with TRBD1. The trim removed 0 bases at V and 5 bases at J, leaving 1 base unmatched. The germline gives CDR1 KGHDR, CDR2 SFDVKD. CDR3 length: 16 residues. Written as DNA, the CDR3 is TGTGCCACCAGTGATTTGGGGACAGGGGGCCACAATGAGCAGTTCTTC. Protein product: CATSDLGTGGHNEQFF.

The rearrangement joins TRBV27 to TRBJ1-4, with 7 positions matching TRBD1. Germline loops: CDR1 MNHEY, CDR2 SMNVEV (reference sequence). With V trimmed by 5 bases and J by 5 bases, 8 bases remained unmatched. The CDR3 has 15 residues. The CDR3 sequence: CASSPYRGGNEKLFF. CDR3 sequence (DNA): TGTGCCAGCAGTCCGTACAGGGGCGGGAATGAAAAACTGTTTTTT.

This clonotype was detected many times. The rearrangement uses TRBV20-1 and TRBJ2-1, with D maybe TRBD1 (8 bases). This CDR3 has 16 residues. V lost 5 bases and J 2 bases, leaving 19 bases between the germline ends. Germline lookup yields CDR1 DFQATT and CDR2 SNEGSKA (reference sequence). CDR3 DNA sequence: TGCAGTGCTTTGGGGACTACAGGGGGGACCTACAATGAGCAGTTCTTC. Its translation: CSALGTTGGTYNEQFF.

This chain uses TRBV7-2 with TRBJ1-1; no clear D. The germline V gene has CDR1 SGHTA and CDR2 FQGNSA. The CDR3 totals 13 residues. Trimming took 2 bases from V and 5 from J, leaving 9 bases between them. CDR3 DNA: TGTGCCAGCAGCTTAATAGCCCTTACTGAAGCTTTCTTT. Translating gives CASSLIALTEAFF.

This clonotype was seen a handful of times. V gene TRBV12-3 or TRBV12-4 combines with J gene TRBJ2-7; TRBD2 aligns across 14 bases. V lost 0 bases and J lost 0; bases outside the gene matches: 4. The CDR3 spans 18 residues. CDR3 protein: CASSLAGTSGRSSYEQYF. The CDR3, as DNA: TGTGCCAGCAGTTTAGCTGGGACTAGCGGGAGAAGCTCCTACGAGCAGTACTTC.

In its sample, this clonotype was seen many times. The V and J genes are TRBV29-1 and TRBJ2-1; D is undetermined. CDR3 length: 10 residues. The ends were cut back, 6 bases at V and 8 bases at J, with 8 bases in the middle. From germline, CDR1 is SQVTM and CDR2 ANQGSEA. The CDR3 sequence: CSVLVDEQFF. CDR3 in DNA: TGCAGCGTCTTAGTAGATGAGCAGTTCTTC.

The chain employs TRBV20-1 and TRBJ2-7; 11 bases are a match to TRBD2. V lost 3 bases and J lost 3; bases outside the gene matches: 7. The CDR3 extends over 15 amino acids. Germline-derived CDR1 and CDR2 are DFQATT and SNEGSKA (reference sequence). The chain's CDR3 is CSARGTSGLLYEQYF. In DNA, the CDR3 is TGCAGTGCTAGGGGGACTAGCGGATTACTCTACGAGCAGTACTTC.

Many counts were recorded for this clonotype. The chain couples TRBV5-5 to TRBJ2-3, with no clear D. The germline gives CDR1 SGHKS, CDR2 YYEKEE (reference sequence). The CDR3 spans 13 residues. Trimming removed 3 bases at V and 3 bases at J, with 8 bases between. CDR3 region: CASSWAPTDTQYF. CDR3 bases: TGTGCCAGCAGCTGGGCGCCAACAGATACGCAGTATTTT.